A single sample gave rise to the 29 T cell receptor beta chains below, sequenced in a study of CD8 T cells in Susac syndrome. With random hexamers, reverse transcription was performed on about 0.5 to 1 ug of RNA. TCRdb fed the immunoSEQ multiplex PCR reads into MiXCR, producing one record per CDR3 protein. The sample holds approximately 210,000 distinct CDR3 sequences; approximately 94% are singletons and the top ten take 0.15%. The sequenced material came from CD4+ T cells from PBMCs. These receptors originate from a human donor with Susac syndrome.

This clonotype was detected once. V gene TRBV2 combines with J gene TRBJ1-5; unclear D gene. Trimming took off 5 bases at V and 5 bases at J, with 4 bases between the two ends. The V gene's germline CDR1 is SNHLY and CDR2 FYNNEI. There are 11 residues in the CDR3. This CDR3 is CASSYDQPQHF. The CDR3 DNA sequence: TGTGCCAGCAGTTACGATCAGCCCCAGCATTTT.

This rearrangement joins TRBV29-1 to TRBJ1-1; D is unclear. The CDR3 runs to 12 residues. Trimming removed 4 bases from V and 0 bases from J, with 6 bases in between. Per the germline V gene, CDR1 is SQVTM and CDR2 is ANQGSEA. Here the CDR3 reads CSVGVMNTEAFF. The CDR3 DNA follows: TGCAGCGTTGGGGTGATGAACACTGAAGCTTTCTTT.

The chain recombines TRBV28 with TRBJ1-5; D unclear. Germline loops: CDR1 MDHEN, CDR2 SYDVKM. V lost 5 bases, J lost 4 bases, and 9 bases lay in between. The CDR3 extends over 13 amino acids. In nucleotides, the CDR3 is TGTGCCAGCAGTACTGGGATTAATCAGCCCCAGCATTTT. Translation gives CASSTGINQPQHF.

The chain employs TRBV5-1 and TRBJ2-5; D uncertain. V shed 4 bases and J shed 0 bases, with 13 bases lying between them. The CDR3 is 15 amino acids. CDR1 and CDR2 from the germline V gene are SGHRS and YFSETQ. CDR3 loop: CASSNRRPYQETQYF. Written as DNA, the CDR3 is TGCGCCAGCAGCAACAGACGGCCGTACCAAGAGACCCAGTACTTC.

This clonotype has a single count. V is TRBV5-1 and J is TRBJ1-1, with 8 bases aligning to TRBD1. V lost 0 bases to trimming and J lost 2 bases; unmatched junction nucleotides: 3. The CDR3 covers 15 residues. Germline V gene data show CDR1 as SGHRS and CDR2 as YFSETQ. CDR3 protein: CASSLAGTGNTEAFF. The CDR3 nucleotides read TGCGCCAGCAGCTTGGCAGGGACAGGCAACACTGAAGCTTTCTTT.

The J gene is TRBJ2-1, the V gene TRBV3-1, with TRBD2 identical over 10 bases. This CDR3 contains 17 residues. Germline loops: CDR1 LGHDT, CDR2 YNNKEL (reference sequence). V was clipped by 3 bases and J by 7 bases; unmatched bases: 12. The CDR3 sequence: CASSHLMGLARENEQFF. The DNA of the CDR3 is TGTGCCAGCAGCCACCTCATGGGACTAGCGCGTGAGAATGAGCAGTTCTTC.

The gene calls are TRBV5-1 and TRBJ2-3; no clear D. This CDR3 contains 14 residues. Germline-derived CDR1 and CDR2 are SGHRS and YFSETQ. Trimming took 1 base from V and 1 from J, leaving 7 bases between them. This CDR3 is CASSLSQRTDTQYF. In nucleotides, the CDR3 is TGCGCCAGCAGCTTGTCACAGCGCACAGATACGCAGTATTTT.

This chain connects TRBV30 to TRBJ1-1, with no clear D. CDR1 is GTSNPN, CDR2 SVGIG, per germline (reference sequence). V lost 4 bases and J lost 1, with 10 bases in between. The CDR3 has 13 amino acids. For the CDR3, the DNA is TGTGCCTGGACTGCCGGTAGGAACACTGAAGCTTTCTTT. This codes for CAWTAGRNTEAFF.

The rearrangement uses TRBV19 and TRBJ1-6; possibly TRBD1 for D (5 bases). CDR1 is LNHDA, CDR2 SQIVND, per germline (reference sequence). V shed 3 bases and J shed 8 bases, with 11 bases lying between them. The CDR3 spans 14 residues. CDR3 amino acids: CASSISGNDSPLHF. CDR3 bases: TGTGCCAGTAGTATTTCAGGGAACGATTCACCCCTCCACTTT. Combining the CDR3 with reference TRBV19 and TRBJ1-6 gives the whole variable domain DGGITQSPKYLFRKEGQNVTLSCEQNLNHDAMYWYRQDPGQGLRLIYYSQIVNDFQKGDIAEGYSVSREKKESFPLTVTSAQKNPTAFYLCASSISGNDSPLHFGNGTRLTVT.

This clonotype was seen just once. The rearrangement links TRBV3-1 to TRBJ2-1; weak D call: TRBD2 (8 bases). In germline, CDR1 is LGHDT, CDR2 YNNKEL (reference sequence). The CDR3 totals 16 residues. Trimming left V 8 bases short and J 1 base short, with 18 bases between. The CDR3 DNA follows: TGTGCCAGCTCGCGGGGGGACAGCCAGTCCTACAATGAGCAGTTCTTC. Translation gives CASSRGDSQSYNEQFF.

The chain carries TRBV7-2 and TRBJ2-7; no reliable D call. This CDR3 contains 15 residues. V lost 5 bases to trimming and J lost 0 bases, with 14 bases between them. The germline CDR1 and CDR2 sequences are SGHTA and FQGNSA. In nucleotides, the CDR3 is TGTGCCAGCAGCCCGACAAAACAGCTCTCCTACGAGCAGTACTTC. Its translation: CASSPTKQLSYEQYF.

The genes are TRBV5-3 and TRBJ1-1, with 7 bases fitting TRBD1. TRBV5-3 has ORF status, its function being uncertain. The CDR3 spans 17 residues. Trimming took 0 bases from V and 1 from J; bases not matched to a gene: 9. In DNA form, the CDR3 reads TGTGCCAGAAGCTTGGCGGGACAGAACCTTAGGAACACTGAAGCTTTCTTT. The encoded protein is CARSLAGQNLRNTEAFF.

This clonotype was detected only once. The chain recombines TRBV5-1 with TRBJ2-3; 12 bases are shared with TRBD1. The CDR3 is 14 residues long. The germline gives CDR1 SGHRS, CDR2 YFSETQ. V trimming: 3 bases; J trimming: 6 bases; junction bases outside the gene matches: 2. The CDR3 DNA is TGCGCCAGCAGCTCAGGGACAGGGGGCGATACGCAGTATTTT. This encodes CASSSGTGGDTQYF.

The chain employs TRBV4-1 and TRBJ1-5; unclear D gene. The V gene lost 0 bases and the J gene lost 1 base, with 13 bases spanning the gap. The germline CDR1 and CDR2 sequences are MGHRA and YSYEKL. The CDR3 is 17 residues long. CDR3 bases: TGCGCCAGCAGCCAAGACCGTCTAGGTAGGAGCAATCAGCCCCAGCATTTT. Its protein product is CASSQDRLGRSNQPQHF.

This chain uses TRBV7-2 with TRBJ2-5, with 7 bases that match TRBD2. Trimming at V came to 1 base and at J to 2 bases, leaving 1 base not matched to a gene. CDR1 and CDR2 from the germline V gene are SGHTA and FQGNSA. This CDR3 spans 14 amino acids. Here the CDR3 reads CASSLDGGQETQYF. Written as DNA, the CDR3 is TGTGCCAGCAGCTTAGACGGGGGGCAAGAGACCCAGTACTTC.

The chain is built from TRBV7-3 and TRBJ2-5; D unresolved. Germline lookup yields CDR1 SGHTA and CDR2 FQGTGA. The CDR3 is made up of 13 amino acids. The V end was cut by 5 bases, the J end by 5 bases, with 12 bases between. CDR3 sequence: CASSGNFGETQYF. CDR3 DNA sequence: TGTGCCAGCAGCGGGAACTTCGGGGAGACCCAGTACTTC.

The V and J genes are TRBV6-2 or TRBV6-3 and TRBJ1-2, with no clear D. The CDR3 covers 13 residues. Deletions cut 7 bases from V and 6 bases from J, with 15 bases between. Germline CDR1 and CDR2: MNHEY and SVGEGT. CDR3 region: CASTDSHLDGYTF. The CDR3 nucleotides read TGTGCCAGCACCGACTCCCATCTGGATGGCTACACCTTC.

This sequence joins TRBV4-3 and TRBJ1-2; a weak D match, TRBD1 (5 bases). The germline V and J ends were trimmed by 0 bases and 0 bases, with 17 bases remaining between them. The CDR3 length is 18 residues. CDR1 and CDR2 (germline): LGHNA, YSLEER. DNA for the CDR3: TGCGCCAGCAGCCAAGATATATCTGGGACGCAAGCTAACTATGGCTACACCTTC. Encoded protein: CASSQDISGTQANYGYTF.

The CDR3 is CASSTPGLEQYF. In DNA, the CDR3 is TGTGCCAGCAGTACTCCGGGTCTCGAGCAGTACTTC. V gene TRBV6-2 or TRBV6-3 combines with J gene TRBJ2-7, with no clear D. In germline, CDR1 is MNHEY, CDR2 SVGEGT. CDR3 size: 12 residues. V lost 5 bases and J 6 bases, leaving 11 bases between the germline ends.

This clonotype was observed a handful of times. V and J are TRBV4-1 and TRBJ2-6; unclear D gene. Per germline, CDR1 MGHRA and CDR2 YSYEKL. Between the trimmed V and J ends, which lost 1 base and 5 bases, there was a span of 6 bases. The CDR3 loop spans 14 amino acids. The CDR3, as DNA: TGCGCCAGCAGCCAAGGAGGTCGGGCCAACGTCCTGACTTTC. As protein: CASSQGGRANVLTF.

The J gene is TRBJ2-7, the V gene TRBV4-1, with D perhaps given as TRBD1 or TRBD2 (6 bases each). The germline V and J ends were trimmed by 0 bases and 7 bases, with 16 bases remaining between them. The CDR3 is 15 residues long. Looked up from germline, CDR1 is MGHRA and CDR2 is YSYEKL. The CDR3 loop reads CASSQEGSRGREQYF. Here the CDR3 DNA reads TGCGCCAGCAGCCAAGAGGGGTCCCGGGGGCGGGAGCAGTACTTC.

The CDR3 here is CASSFGLAGGFDEQFF. CDR3 bases: TGTGCCAGCAGTTTCGGACTAGCGGGGGGGTTCGATGAGCAGTTCTTC. V gene TRBV7-2 combines with J gene TRBJ2-1; 15 nucleotides line up with TRBD2. The V and J ends lost 6 bases and 8 bases, in that order; junction bases with no gene match: 8. CDR3 length equals 16 residues. Germline V CDR1 and CDR2: SGHTA, FQGNSA.

In DNA form, the CDR3 reads TGTGCCAGCGGCGCGGGAGCTAACTATGGCTACACCTTC. Translation: CASGAGANYGYTF. This rearrangement joins TRBV9 to TRBJ1-2; D remains ambiguous. Germline V lookup: CDR1 SGDLS, CDR2 YYNGEE. CDR3 size: 13 residues. V lost 7 bases, J lost 0 bases, and 10 bases lay in between.

This chain links TRBV28 with TRBJ1-2; the D is unclear. With 6 bases removed from V and 7 bases from J, the gap between germline ends came to 18 bases. The CDR3 contains 14 residues. CDR1 and CDR2 (germline): MDHEN, SYDVKM. The DNA of the CDR3 is TGTGCCAGCAGGGAAGGACCTGCGTACGGTGGCTACACCTTC. This sequence encodes CASREGPAYGGYTF.

The chain employs TRBV29-1 and TRBJ2-7; the D gene could be TRBD1 or TRBD2 (6 bases each). V lost 7 bases and J 1 base, leaving 11 bases between the germline ends. The CDR3 spans 12 residues. From germline, CDR1 is SQVTM and CDR2 ANQGSEA. CDR3 DNA: TGCAGCGCTCAGGGGACTTCCTACGAGCAGTACTTC. Protein: CSAQGTSYEQYF.

This rearrangement joins TRBV20-1 to TRBJ2-7; D is ambiguous. This CDR3 has 15 amino acids. The V end was cut by 5 bases, the J end by 5 bases, with 22 bases between. Germline values: CDR1 DFQATT, CDR2 SNEGSKA (reference sequence). For the CDR3, the DNA is TGCAGTGCTCTCCCCCTTTCTTCCGGGTCGGACGAGCAGTACTTC. Protein product: CSALPLSSGSDEQYF.

The rearrangement joins TRBV6-5 to TRBJ2-7; no clear D gene. Germline V lookup: CDR1 MNHEY, CDR2 SVGAGI. The CDR3 totals 13 residues. Trimming left V 3 bases short and J 0 bases short, with 6 bases between. CDR3 nucleotides: TGTGCCAGCAGTTATCAGGACTCCTACGAGCAGTACTTC. Amino acids: CASSYQDSYEQYF.

The genes are TRBV6-2 or TRBV6-3 and TRBJ1-2; no definite D call. This CDR3 contains 15 residues. In germline, CDR1 is MNHEY, CDR2 SVGEGT. The germline V and J ends were trimmed by 0 bases and 1 base, with 9 bases remaining between them. CDR3 sequence: CASSYSGGDNYGYTF. The CDR3 nucleotides are TGTGCCAGCAGTTACTCTGGCGGGGATAACTATGGCTACACCTTC.

The chain has TRBV28 and TRBJ1-6, with D unresolved. The germline V gene encodes CDR1 MDHEN and CDR2 SYDVKM. The V end was cut by 6 bases, the J end by 5 bases, with 8 bases between. The CDR3 is 13 residues long. CDR3: CASRNENNSPLHF. The CDR3 DNA reads as TGTGCCAGCAGAAACGAAAATAATTCACCCCTCCACTTT.